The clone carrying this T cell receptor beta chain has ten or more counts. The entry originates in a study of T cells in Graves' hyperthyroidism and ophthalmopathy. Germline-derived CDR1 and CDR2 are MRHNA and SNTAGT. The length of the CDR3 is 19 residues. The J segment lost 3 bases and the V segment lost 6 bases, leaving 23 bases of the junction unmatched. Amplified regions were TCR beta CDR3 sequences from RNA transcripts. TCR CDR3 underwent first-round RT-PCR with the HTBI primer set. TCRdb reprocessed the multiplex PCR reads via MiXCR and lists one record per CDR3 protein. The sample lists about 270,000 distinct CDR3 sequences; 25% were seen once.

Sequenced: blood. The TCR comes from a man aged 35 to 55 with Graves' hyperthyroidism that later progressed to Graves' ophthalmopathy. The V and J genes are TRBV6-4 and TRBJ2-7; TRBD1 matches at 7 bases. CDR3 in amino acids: CASRRAPGGVAQINYEQYF. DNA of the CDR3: TGTGCCAGCAGACGGGCGCCAGGGGGAGTAGCGCAAATAAACTACGAGCAGTACTTC.